This T cell receptor beta chain was captured in a study of response to subunit inactivated influenza vaccine. Study-wide results and limits: Each seasonal flu vaccination may recruit only limited new T cells, authors suggested.

TCRdb ran MiXCR on the RT-PCR reads and lists one entry per CDR3 protein. The sample includes under 550,000 distinct CDR3 sequences, 6% to 9% seen only once; the top ten take around 13%. Trimming took off 1 base at V and 0 bases at J, with 8 bases between the two ends. The V gene's germline CDR1 is SGHAT and CDR2 FQNNGV. The CDR3 runs 15 residues. This clonotype was found many times. Its specificity is not known. This chain joins TRBV11-2 and TRBJ2-3; no clear D gene. This clonotype was obtained from a man between 50 and 75 years old who received an inactivated influenza vaccine. The sequencing here drew on PBMCs from blood, taken roughly 24 months after vaccination. The DNA for the CDR3 is TGTGCCAGCAGCTTAGGAGCAGCAAGCACAGATACGCAGTATTTT. Translation gives CASSLGAASTDTQYF. The full variable domain, rest sourced from reference TRBV11-2 and TRBJ2-3, is EAGVAQSPRYKIIEKRQSVAFWCNPISGHATLYWYQQILGQGPKLLIQFQNNGVVDDSQLPKDRFSAERLKGVDSTLKIQPAKLEDSAVYLCASSLGAASTDTQYFGPGTRLTVL.